This T cell receptor beta chain stems from a study of PD-1 blockade in classical Hodgkin lymphoma. Trimming cost V 7 bases and J 0 bases, with 15 bases left between them. CDR3 length equals 15 residues. Germline V CDR1 and CDR2: MDHEN, SYDVKM. Profiling relied on immunoSEQ multiplex PCR, and the TCRdb table lists in-frame clones only, not all of them. The sample has about 46,000 clones, around four fifths seen once; the top ten hold 10% to 15%. Time point given: cycle 4 day 1 (C4D1), after less than 7 weeks of nivolumab. The patients all showed relapse after autologous stem cell transplantation, while their brentuximab vedotin exposure varied.

This chain uses TRBV28 with TRBJ1-2; no clear D gene. This TCR was recovered from a human donor with classical Hodgkin lymphoma. The sequencing used peripheral blood mononuclear cells (PBMCs), collected before the fourth cycle of nivolumab. This CDR3 is CASNPGGDANYGYTF. The CDR3 nucleotides read TGTGCCAGCAACCCCGGCGGGGATGCTAACTATGGCTACACCTTC.